This entry features one T cell receptor beta chain sequence. As yet, its antigen is unknown. A v3.0 immunoSEQ assay was performed at survey level. This table comes from immunoSEQ multiplex PCR, and its TCRdb copy is limited to in-frame clones, with some not included. This table holds roughly 36,000 clones, about 85% found once. The data originate from a study of long-term antiretroviral therapy in people with HIV. Germline-derived CDR1 and CDR2 are KGHSH and LQKENI. V lost 0 bases to trimming and J lost 4 bases, with 4 bases between them. This CDR3 is 13 amino acids long. General observations from the study: An increase in diversity followed ART, yet levels stayed below transplant donor controls. Viral resistance, ART adherence and therapy changes all lacked available data.

The TCR originated in a woman in her 30s with HIV. This material consisted of unsorted PBMCs, taken around 2.7 years before starting antiretroviral therapy. This rearrangement joins TRBV18 to TRBJ2-1, with D unclear. As DNA, the CDR3 is TGTGCCAGCTCACCACCGGGTTACAATGAGCAGTTCTTC. The encoded protein is CASSPPGYNEQFF.